The sequence of this T cell receptor (beta chain) was determined in a study of blood T cell repertoires in COVID-19. Study at large: Specimens from acute and convalescent COVID-19 originated in the United States, Italy and Spain.

Assay used: immunoSEQ multiplex PCR; TCRdb lists only in-frame clones, some missing. The table includes roughly 97,000 clones, more than 75% detected once. The TCR was taken from a man aged 50 to 59 with acute or convalescent COVID-19. Sequenced sample: peripheral blood.

The CDR3 nucleotides read TGTGCCAGCAGTTCTCGGCTCACTAGCGGCTACAATGAGCAGTTCTTC. Translation: CASSSRLTSGYNEQFF. The chain joins TRBV27 to TRBJ2-1; 8 nucleotides line up with TRBD2. The CDR3 has 16 amino acids. Germline V CDR1 and CDR2: MNHEY, SMNVEV (reference sequence). Trimming took 4 bases from V and 3 from J; bases not matched to a gene: 8.